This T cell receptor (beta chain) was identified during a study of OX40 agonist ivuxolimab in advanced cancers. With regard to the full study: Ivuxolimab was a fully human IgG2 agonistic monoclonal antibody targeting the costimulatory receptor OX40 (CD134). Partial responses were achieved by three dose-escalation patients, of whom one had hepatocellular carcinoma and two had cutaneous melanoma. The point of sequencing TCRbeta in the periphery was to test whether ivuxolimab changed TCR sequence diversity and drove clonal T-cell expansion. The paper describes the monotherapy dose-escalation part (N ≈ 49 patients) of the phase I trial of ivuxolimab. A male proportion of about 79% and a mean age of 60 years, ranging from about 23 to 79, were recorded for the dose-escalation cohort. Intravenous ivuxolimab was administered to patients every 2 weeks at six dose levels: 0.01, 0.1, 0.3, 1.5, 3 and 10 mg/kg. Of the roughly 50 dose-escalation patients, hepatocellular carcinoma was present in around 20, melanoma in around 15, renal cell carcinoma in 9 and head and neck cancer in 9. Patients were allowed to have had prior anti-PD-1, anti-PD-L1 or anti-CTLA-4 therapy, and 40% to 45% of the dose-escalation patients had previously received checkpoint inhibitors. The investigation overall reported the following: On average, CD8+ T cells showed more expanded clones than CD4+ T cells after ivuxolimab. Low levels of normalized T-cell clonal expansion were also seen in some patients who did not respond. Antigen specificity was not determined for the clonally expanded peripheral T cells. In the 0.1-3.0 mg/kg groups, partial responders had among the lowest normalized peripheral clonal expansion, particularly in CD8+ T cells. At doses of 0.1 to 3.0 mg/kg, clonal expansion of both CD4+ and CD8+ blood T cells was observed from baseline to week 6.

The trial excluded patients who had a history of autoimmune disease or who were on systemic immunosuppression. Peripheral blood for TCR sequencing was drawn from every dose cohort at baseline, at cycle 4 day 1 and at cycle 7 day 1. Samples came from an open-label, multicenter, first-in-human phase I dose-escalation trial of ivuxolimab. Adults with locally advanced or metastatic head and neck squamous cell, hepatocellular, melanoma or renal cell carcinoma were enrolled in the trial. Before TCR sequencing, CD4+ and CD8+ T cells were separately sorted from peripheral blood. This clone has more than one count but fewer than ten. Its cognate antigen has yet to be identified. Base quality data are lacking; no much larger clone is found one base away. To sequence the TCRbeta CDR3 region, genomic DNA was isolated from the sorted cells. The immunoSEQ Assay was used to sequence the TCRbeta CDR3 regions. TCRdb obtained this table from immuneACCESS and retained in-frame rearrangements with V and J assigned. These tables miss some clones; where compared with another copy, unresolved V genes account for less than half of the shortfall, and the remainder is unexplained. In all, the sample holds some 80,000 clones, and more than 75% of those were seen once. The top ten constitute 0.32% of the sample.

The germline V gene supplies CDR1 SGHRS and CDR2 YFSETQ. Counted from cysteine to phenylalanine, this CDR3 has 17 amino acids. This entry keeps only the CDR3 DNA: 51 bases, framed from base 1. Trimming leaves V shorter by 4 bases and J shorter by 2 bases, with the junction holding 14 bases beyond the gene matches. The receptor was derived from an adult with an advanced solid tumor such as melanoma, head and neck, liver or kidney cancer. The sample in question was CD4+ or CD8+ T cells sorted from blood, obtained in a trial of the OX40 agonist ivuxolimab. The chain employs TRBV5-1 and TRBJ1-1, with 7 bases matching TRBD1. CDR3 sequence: CASSPGQAMGLNTEAFF. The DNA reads TGCGCCAGCAGCCCCGGACAGGCCATGGGGTTAAACACTGAAGCTTTCTTT.